These 2 T cell receptor beta chains share one sample of origin, sequenced in a study of low-dose radiotherapy and immunotherapy resistance in tumors. Alpha- and beta-chain coverage of first-strand cDNA came from TRAV- and TRBV-specific primers. Amplification, which lasted roughly 22 PCR cycles, used a constant-region primer and V-primer adapter to amplify TCRs. MiXCR, run by TCRdb on the reads, gives a single entry per CDR3 protein. The profile covers about 84,000 distinct CDR3 sequences, with roughly 17% appearing a single time and approximately 1.5% taken by the ten largest. The time point denotes: after trial treatment. Treatment meaning: LDRT plus nivolumab, ipilimumab, low-dose cyclophosphamide and aspirin (RACIN trial). Specimen: PBMCs, collected after low-dose radiotherapy plus immunotherapy. These receptors were collected from a male donor with prostate cancer.

This clonotype was detected ten times or more. This rearrangement joins TRBV28 to TRBJ2-6, with D perhaps TRBD1 (6 bases). The CDR3 spans 14 residues. CDR1 and CDR2 from the germline V gene are MDHEN and SYDVKM. With 8 bases removed from V and 4 bases from J, the gap between germline ends came to 12 bases. The CDR3: CASGTGSGANVLTF. For the CDR3, the DNA is TGTGCCAGCGGAACAGGGTCCGGGGCCAACGTCCTGACTTTC.

About this clonotype itself: One base separates it from a far larger clone, so it is likely a read error. This chain links TRBV12-3 or TRBV12-4 with TRBJ2-3; D ambiguous. V was clipped by 5 bases and J by 2 bases, with 5 bases between them. The CDR3 length is 12 residues. The CDR3 sequence: CASSPYTDTQYF. CDR3 coding DNA: TGTGCCAGCAGTCCCTACACAGATACGCAGTATTTT.